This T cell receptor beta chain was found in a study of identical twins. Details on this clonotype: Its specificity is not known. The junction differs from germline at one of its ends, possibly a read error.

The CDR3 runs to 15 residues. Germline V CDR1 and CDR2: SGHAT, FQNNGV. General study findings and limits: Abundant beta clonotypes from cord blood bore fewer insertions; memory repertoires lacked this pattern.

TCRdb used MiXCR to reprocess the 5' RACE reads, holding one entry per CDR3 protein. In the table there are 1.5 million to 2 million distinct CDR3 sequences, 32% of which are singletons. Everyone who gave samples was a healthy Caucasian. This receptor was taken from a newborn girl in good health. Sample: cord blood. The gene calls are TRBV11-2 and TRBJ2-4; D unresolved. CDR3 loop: CASSFLQVGSYEQDF. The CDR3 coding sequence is TGTGCCAGCAGCTTCCTTCAAGTAGGTTCGTACGAGCAGGACTTC.